Listed below are T cell receptor beta chains from one sample, sequenced in a study of Ad26.COV2.S vaccination and SARS-CoV-2 variants. Clones were sequenced by immunoSEQ multiplex PCR, and TCRdb holds only the in-frame ones, with some missing. This table holds roughly 510,000 clones, around 85% found once. The starting material was peripheral blood, obtained in a trial of Ad26.COV2.S vaccine versus placebo. The receptors stem from a person aged 18-60 years who received the Ad26.COV2.S COVID-19 vaccine or a placebo. CDR3s include the opening cysteine and the closing phenylalanine or tryptophan. The D gene is left open where the match is weak. Part of the rows lack a size; the others show once, few, many or a class for expanded clones.

DNA | CDR3 | V | D | J | size
TGTGCCAGCAGTTACTATTCCGGGGCTGGGGCCAACGTCCTGACTTTC | CASSYYSGAGANVLTF | TRBV6-2/TRBV6-3 | NA | TRBJ2-6 | NA
TGTGCCAGCAGCCGACCGGAGTCTGGAAACACCATATATTTT | CASSRPESGNTIYF | TRBV6-2/TRBV6-3 | NA | TRBJ1-3 | NA
TGCAGCGTTTCTGAACTAGCGGGAGGTACCGGGGAGCTGTTTTTT | CSVSELAGGTGELFF | TRBV29-1 | TRBD2 | TRBJ2-2 | NA
TGTGCCAGCAGCTTTAGCGGAGGACAAGAGACCCAGTACTTC | CASSFSGGQETQYF | TRBV28 | NA | TRBJ2-5 | NA
TGTGCCAGCTCACGAGATTCGGGGATTACGAACACCGGGGAGCTGTTTTTT | CASSRDSGITNTGELFF | TRBV18 | NA | TRBJ2-2 | NA
TGTGCCAGCAGCTTTACCTACGAGCAGTACTTC | CASSFTYEQYF | TRBV7-9 | NA | TRBJ2-7 | NA
TGTGCCACCAGTGACACAGGGGGCGCGCCCACTGAAGCTTTCTTT | CATSDTGGAPTEAFF | TRBV24-1 | TRBD1 | TRBJ1-1 | once
TGTGCCAGCAGCGTAGGTGGGGGAGGGAGCGCTTTCTTT | CASSVGGGGSAFF | TRBV9 | NA | TRBJ1-1 | NA
TGCGCCAGCAGCCAACCCCGGGACGGTAGCAATCAGCCCCAGCATTTT | CASSQPRDGSNQPQHF | TRBV4-1 | NA | TRBJ1-5 | once
TGTGCCTGGAGCCGAGGAGGGGTAGCGGGAGGGCCGGCCCAGTACTTC | CAWSRGGVAGGPAQYF | TRBV30 | TRBD2 | TRBJ2-5 | NA
TGTGCCAGCAGCCAAAGGCCCCTAGTAGCGGGAACCTACGAGCAGTACTTC | CASSQRPLVAGTYEQYF | TRBV3-1/TRBV3-2 | TRBD2 | TRBJ2-7 | NA
TGTGCCAGCAGCGTACTGGGCGGATACACTGAAGCTTTCTTT | CASSVLGGYTEAFF | TRBV9 | NA | TRBJ1-1 | NA
TGCGCCAGCAGACAGGGGAACTCACCCCTCCACTTT | CASRQGNSPLHF | TRBV5-1 | TRBD1 | TRBJ1-6 | few
TGTGCCAGCAGTCAAAGCCCTTGGAATGAGCAGTTCTTC | CASSQSPWNEQFF | TRBV6-2/TRBV6-3 | NA | TRBJ2-1 | few
TGCGTGTACACCGGCCGGGGGAAGGGGACTGAAGCTTTCTTT | CVYTGRGKGTEAFF | TRBV29-1 | NA | TRBJ1-1 | NA
TGTGCCAGCAGTAAAGCCCCACGTGAAAATGAGCAGTTCTTC | CASSKAPRENEQFF | TRBV25-1 | NA | TRBJ2-1 | NA
TGTGCCAGCAGCCAAGAAGAAGGGATCGGCGAGCAGTACTTC | CASSQEEGIGEQYF | TRBV3-1/TRBV3-2 | NA | TRBJ2-7 | NA
TGTGCCAGCAGCTTAGACCTACTTAGGAGCTCCTACAATGAGCAGTTCTTC | CASSLDLLRSSYNEQFF | TRBV7-8 | NA | TRBJ2-1 | NA
TGCGCCAGCAGGTCGACGGCAGATACGCAGTATTTT | CASRSTADTQYF | TRBV5-1 | NA | TRBJ2-3 | NA
TGTGCCAGCAGTACGCCCCAATGGGGCTATGGCTACACCTTC | CASSTPQWGYGYTF | TRBV28 | NA | TRBJ1-2 | few
TGTGCCTGCCACGGGGGGGGCTCGGGCAATCAGCCCCAGCATTTT | CACHGGGSGNQPQHF | TRBV30 | NA | TRBJ1-5 | once
TGTGCCAGCACCAAAAGGGGGGCAGTAAGCTCTGGGGCCAACGTCCTGACTTTC | CASTKRGAVSSGANVLTF | TRBV7-8 | NA | TRBJ2-6 | NA
TGTGCCAGCAGGACGGGGGGGATAAGGACTGAAGCTTTCTTT | CASRTGGIRTEAFF | TRBV28 | NA | TRBJ1-1 | few
TGTGCCAGCAGCATTCACCCGGGCGTCAATCAGCCCCAGCATTTT | CASSIHPGVNQPQHF | TRBV5-5 | NA | TRBJ1-5 | NA
TGTGCCAGCAGTTTTATAGGGCTAGCGGGAGGAACAGATACGCAGTATTTT | CASSFIGLAGGTDTQYF | TRBV27 | TRBD2 | TRBJ2-3 | NA
TGTGCCAGCAGCCTTCCGGGCGGGGAGCTGTTTTTT | CASSLPGGELFF | TRBV9 | NA | TRBJ2-2 | NA
TGTGCCAGCAGCCAGCCTAGCGGGAGGGTAGAGACCCAGTACTTC | CASSQPSGRVETQYF | TRBV3-1/TRBV3-2 | TRBD2 | TRBJ2-5 | NA
TGTGCCAGCAGCCAGGGGGCGAACACCGGGGAGCTGTTTTTT | CASSQGANTGELFF | TRBV4-2 | NA | TRBJ2-2 | few
TGTGCCAGCAGTTCCCCAGCCACTTCTAACTATGGCTACACCTTC | CASSSPATSNYGYTF | TRBV27 | NA | TRBJ1-2 | once
TGTGCCAGCTCACCCGCAAATGAGCAGTTCTTC | CASSPANEQFF | TRBV18 | NA | TRBJ2-1 | NA
TGTGCCACCCAACAGGGTGGGGCAGATACGCAGTATTTT | CATQQGGADTQYF | TRBV3-1/TRBV3-2 | NA | TRBJ2-3 | NA
TGTGCCAGTGCCGAGGGGAGGGGAGGAGATACGCAGTATTTT | CASAEGRGGDTQYF | TRBV19 | TRBD2 | TRBJ2-3 | NA
TGCGCCAGCAGCTTAGCCCCAGGGGGAATTAGCAATCAGCCCCAGCATTTT | CASSLAPGGISNQPQHF | TRBV5-1 | TRBD1 | TRBJ1-5 | NA
TGTGCCAGCAGCTCCACCCCGGGACTAGCGGGACCCCCCTACGAGCAGTACTTC | CASSSTPGLAGPPYEQYF | TRBV7-8 | TRBD2 | TRBJ2-7 | NA
TGTGCCAGCAGCCAAGAATCCCGGGGCCTAAACTCCGAGCAGTACTTC | CASSQESRGLNSEQYF | TRBV4-2 | NA | TRBJ2-7 | NA
TGTGCCAGCAGTTTATGGGTCCCGGCTAGCGGGAGTCCTAGGAATGAGCAGTTCTTC | CASSLWVPASGSPRNEQFF | TRBV27 | TRBD2 | TRBJ2-1 | NA
TGTGCCAGTAGGGACAGGGGTACAGATACGCAGTATTTT | CASRDRGTDTQYF | TRBV19 | TRBD1 | TRBJ2-3 | NA
TGTGCCACCAGCCGAAACCTGGGGGCGGGGAACACTGAAGCTTTCTTT | CATSRNLGAGNTEAFF | TRBV15 | NA | TRBJ1-1 | NA
TGTGCCATCTCGGCGGGTCCTCGAGGAGAGACCCAGTACTTC | CAISAGPRGETQYF | TRBV10-3 | NA | TRBJ2-5 | NA
TGCGCCAGCAGCCAAGACGCCCGGGTTTATACGCAGTATTTT | CASSQDARVYTQYF | TRBV4-3 | NA | TRBJ2-3 | NA
TGTGCCACCCGTGTGGGGTATGGCTACACCTTC | CATRVGYGYTF | TRBV10-3 | NA | TRBJ1-2 | NA
TGTGCCAGCACCGAGAACACCGGGGAGCTGTTTTTT | CASTENTGELFF | TRBV28 | NA | TRBJ2-2 | once
TGTGCCTGGAGTGCCAGGAGAGACAGTCCCCACGAGCAGTACTTC | CAWSARRDSPHEQYF | TRBV30 | NA | TRBJ2-7 | NA
TGTGCCAGCAGCTTAGATAGCGGGAGAAACTTCTACGAGCAGTACTTC | CASSLDSGRNFYEQYF | TRBV11-2 | TRBD2 | TRBJ2-7 | NA
TGTGCCAGTAGTCCAACGGGACAGCCAAATTCACCCCTCCACTTT | CASSPTGQPNSPLHF | TRBV19 | TRBD1 | TRBJ1-6 | NA
TGTGCCAGCAGCCAGAGCGTAGACGCCGGTGGCTACACCTTC | CASSQSVDAGGYTF | TRBV3-1/TRBV3-2 | NA | TRBJ1-2 | NA
TGTGCCAGTAGTATGAACCACCCCTACGAGCAGTACTTC | CASSMNHPYEQYF | TRBV19 | NA | TRBJ2-7 | NA
TGTGCCAGCAGCCCCAATTGGCGGGGAGGGGTTTCTGGGGCCAACGTCCTGACTTTC | CASSPNWRGGVSGANVLTF | TRBV4-2 | TRBD2 | TRBJ2-6 | once
TGTGCCACCAGTGCCTCCATAGGTGGGGAGGAGTACTTC | CATSASIGGEEYF | TRBV24-1 | NA | TRBJ2-7 | NA
TGTGCCTGGAGTGTGTCGGGCAGGGGGGGAAATCAGCCCCAGCATTTT | CAWSVSGRGGNQPQHF | TRBV30 | TRBD1 | TRBJ1-5 | NA
TGTGCCAGTAGCCATACAGGGTCCTCCTACGAGCAGTACTTC | CASSHTGSSYEQYF | TRBV19 | NA | TRBJ2-7 | NA